This T cell receptor (beta chain) emerged from a study of graft-versus-host responses after intestinal transplantation (dated by TCRdb to the early 2020s). With regard to the full study: The transplants that recipients received were multivisceral, liver-intestinal, or isolated intestinal. After intestinal transplantation, graft-versus-host and host-versus-graft alloreactive T cell clones were followed in the graft, circulation and bone marrow using bulk TCR-beta CDR3 sequencing. Every recipient was given anti-thymocyte globulin induction, then maintenance tacrolimus and steroids for about 3 years. The cohort enrolled 24 intestinal transplant recipients, one of whom was a retransplant, and 3 patients without pretransplant specimens were excluded. A peak of at least 4% donor T cells among recipient peripheral blood mononuclear cells was the definition used for donor T cell macrochimerism. Alloreactive clones were identified by sequencing pre-transplant mixed lymphocyte reaction products and comparing these products with unstimulated pre-transplant donor and recipient T cells. Samples from a few later patients were sequenced in-house on an Illumina MiSeq with MiXCR processing rather than by the commercial service. Broader findings and caveats from the paper: Conclusions were limited by the relatively low number and heterogeneity of intestinal transplant patients. GvH clones were detected in recipient bone marrow, and some of these GvH clones were observed earlier in ileal mucosa or blood, consistent with an intestinal mucosal origin. Early after transplant, peak levels of circulating GvH clones were found to be associated with declines in HvG clones. In patients with donor T cell macrochimerism, the allografts had high GvH to HvG T cell clonal ratios.

CDR1 SGHVS and CDR2 FNYEAQ are derived from the germline V gene. V and J are trimmed by 0 bases and 3 bases, and the gene matches miss 7 bases of the junction. From cysteine to phenylalanine, the CDR3 is 17 amino acids long. Only CDR3 DNA remains: 51 bases, in frame from the first base. According to the study, the label for this sample's time point signals: cells obtained before transplantation from donor or recipient. CD3+CD4+ and CD3+CD8+ populations were FACS-sorted from unstimulated pre-transplant donor and recipient cells taken from spleen or lymph nodes. The library was made by the immunoSEQ multiplex PCR assay. For most patients, genomic DNA was isolated with the Qiagen DNeasy Blood and Tissue Kit and shipped frozen to Adaptive Biotechnologies for TCR sequencing. For most patients, genomic DNA was subjected to high-throughput TCR-beta CDR3 sequencing by Adaptive Biotechnologies. The authors processed their data as follows. TCR sequencing data for over 15 patients were retrieved from Adaptive's ImmunoSEQ software; three other patients were processed with MiXCR and VDJtools. To correct CD4 versus CD8 sorting errors, sequences present in both subsets at a frequency ratio below 5:1 were removed. Because the origin of CDR3 nucleotide sequences shared between donor and recipient could not be assigned, those sequences were removed. To count as alloreactive, a clone needed at least 2-fold expansion over unstimulated cells and a minimum CFSE-low frequency of 0.002% (template counts) or 0.001% (read counts). Clones were considered mappable if detected in sequenced pre-transplant spleen, lymph node, or MLR CFSE-low populations of the donor or recipient. Cumulative frequency of alloreactive clones was calculated as a percentage of all sequences weighted by copy number. TCRdb retrieved this table from immuneACCESS and kept in-frame rearrangements only. Not all clones are present; in checked studies, unresolved V genes account for under half, and no reason is known for the remainder. V and J calls and clone size are those listed in that table; D and trimming were worked out from the DNA. This sample has 150,000 or so clones in its table, and 92% of those were observed once. The ten largest clones capture approximately 0.2% of the sample.

Comments on this clone: Its antigen is not yet known. It has no much larger one-base neighbor in the sample; base qualities were not kept.

The clonotype comes from a human donor who received an intestinal transplant. The chain is made from TRBV7-6 and TRBJ2-2; 7 middle bases align to TRBD2. The sequencing here drew on unstimulated CD4+ T cells sorted from spleen or lymph node cells, taken before intestinal transplant. The CDR3 region: CASSLAAAGAYTGELFF. The bases read TGTGCCAGCAGCTTAGCTGCGGCGGGAGCATACACCGGGGAGCTGTTTTTT.